This T cell receptor (beta chain) was observed in a study of blood T cell repertoires in COVID-19. Study-level information: COVID-19 samples collected from the United States, Italy and Spain covered acute and convalescent phases. Sample material is recorded as cDNA or gDNA derived from T cells, B-cell-depleted T cells, or PBMCs.

Trimming took 4 bases from V and 0 from J, leaving 9 bases between them. CDR1 and CDR2 (germline): MNHEY, SVGEGT. There are 14 residues in the CDR3. Authors' methods: Researchers report that nucleated cell counts were estimated from reference gene primer amplification. Clones were read by immunoSEQ multiplex PCR, and TCRdb kept only the in-frame ones, dropping some. V and J calls and clone size are as listed in that table; D and trimming were resolved from the DNA. The data contain about 130,000 clones, approximately 82% of them singletons. The sample comprised peripheral blood. The gene calls are TRBV6-2 or TRBV6-3 and TRBJ2-5, with D possibly TRBD1 on 5 matching bases. This clonotype was sampled from a man aged 35 to 55 with active or convalescent COVID-19. This chain's CDR3 is CASSSHRYQETQYF. Written as DNA, the CDR3 is TGTGCCAGCAGTTCCCACAGGTACCAAGAGACCCAGTACTTC.